Below, 9 T cell receptor beta chains from the same sample are listed, as sequenced in a study of cytomegalovirus exposure and HLA in healthy donors. The PCR was carried out with 60 Vbeta primers and 13 Jbeta primers. The data were produced by immunoSEQ multiplex PCR, yet TCRdb's version contains in-frame clones alone and is incomplete. The sample shows roughly 240,000 clones, about 80% of them seen only once. Sequencing was performed on PBMCs. Receptors were obtained from a middle-aged woman in good health and CMV-seropositive.

The chain carries TRBV9 and TRBJ1-3, with TRBD1 matching 8 bases. V shed 6 bases, J shed 1 base, and the junction held 6 bases outside the gene matches. Germline CDR1 reads SGDLS; CDR2 reads YYNGEE. This CDR3 has 15 residues. In DNA, the CDR3 is TGTGCCAGCAACGAACAGGGGGGGTCTGGAAACACCATATATTTT. Protein product: CASNEQGGSGNTIYF. The full variable domain, with the rest looked up from reference TRBV9 and TRBJ1-3, is DSGVTQTPKHLITATGQRVTLRCSPRSGDLSVYWYQQSLDQGLQFLIQYYNGEERAKGNILERFSAQQFPDLHSELNLSSLELGDSALYFCASNEQGGSGNTIYFGEGSWLTVV.

This clone was counted only a few times. This sequence joins TRBV5-4 and TRBJ1-1; 9 bases are shared with TRBD1. The junction had 6 bases not matched to a gene; V was cut back by 5 bases and J by 1 base. Germline V gene lookup returns CDR1 SGHNT and CDR2 YYREEE (reference sequence). The CDR3 loop spans 15 amino acids. CDR3 in amino acids: CASRIRDRENTEAFF. CDR3 coding DNA: TGTGCCAGCAGGATCCGGGACAGGGAGAACACTGAAGCTTTCTTT.

The chain links TRBV27 to TRBJ2-5; 9 bases agree with TRBD1. Germline CDR1 reads MNHEY; CDR2 reads SMNVEV (reference sequence). Trimming removed 3 bases from V and 5 bases from J; junction bases left unmatched: 10. The CDR3 spans 16 residues. This CDR3 reads CASSLLSDRGWETQYF. In DNA, the CDR3 is TGTGCCAGCAGTTTGTTATCGGACAGGGGCTGGGAGACCCAGTACTTC.

The count of this clone is one. The V gene is TRBV7-8, the J gene TRBJ2-7; 10 nucleotides align to TRBD1. This CDR3 is built from 19 residues. The germline V gene has CDR1 SGHVS and CDR2 FQNEAQ. Trimming cost V 5 bases and J 0 bases; bases outside gene matches: 16. The CDR3, as DNA: TGTGCCAGCAGCCTGGCGGGACAGGGGCGGGTTTGGGACTCCTACGAGCAGTACTTC. This sequence encodes CASSLAGQGRVWDSYEQYF.

Points on this clone: An end of the junction differs from the germline gene, which may be a read error. The chain uses TRBV7-7 and TRBJ2-1; 7 bases fit TRBD2. The CDR3 spans 15 residues. The germline V gene has CDR1 SSHAT and CDR2 FNYEAQ (reference sequence). CDR3 coding DNA: TGTGCTAGCAGCTTTCGCCTAGCGGCTTACAATGAGCAGTTCTTC. Residues: CASSFRLAAYNEQFF.

The V and J genes are TRBV4-3 and TRBJ1-4, with TRBD1 identical over 9 bases. The CDR3 extends over 16 amino acids. Germline values: CDR1 LGHNA, CDR2 YSLEER. V was pared by 0 bases and J by 8 bases, with 7 bases of the junction left unmatched. CDR3 sequence: CASSQELQGAGEKLFF. As DNA, the CDR3 is TGCGCCAGCAGCCAAGAGTTACAGGGGGCAGGAGAAAAACTGTTTTTT.

Details on this clone: A junction boundary mismatches the germline segment, possibly from a read error. This rearrangement joins TRBV5-8 to TRBJ1-1, with TRBD1 matching 7 bases. Germline assignment: CDR1 SGHTS and CDR2 YDEGEE. The CDR3 loop spans 12 amino acids. The CDR3 region is CASSGGQTRSRF. CDR3 bases: TGTGCCAGCAGCGGGGGACAGACCCGAAGCCGTTTT.

This clone came up a few times. The chain links TRBV7-9 to TRBJ2-1; 10 nucleotides line up with TRBD2. Germline V gene data show CDR1 as SEHNR and CDR2 as FQNEAQ (reference sequence). The CDR3 covers 17 residues. V lost 5 bases, J lost 5 bases, and 12 bases stayed unmatched. The CDR3: CASSLLPGLAMDNEQFF. In DNA form, the CDR3 reads TGTGCCAGCAGCCTATTACCGGGACTAGCGATGGACAATGAGCAGTTCTTC.

V usage is TRBV5-1 and J usage is TRBJ1-5; D is possibly TRBD1 (6 bases). V was trimmed by 4 bases and J by 7 bases, leaving 18 bases between them. The CDR3 is made up of 15 amino acids. In germline, CDR1 is SGHRS, CDR2 YFSETQ. As DNA, the CDR3 is TGCGCCAGCAGCCCTTCAGACAGGCTCTTGCAGCCCCAGCATTTT. It yields the protein CASSPSDRLLQPQHF. The whole variable domain, remainder taken from reference TRBV5-1 and TRBJ1-5, is KAGVTQTPRYLIKTRGQQVTLSCSPISGHRSVSWYQQTPGQGLQFLFEYFSETQRNKGNFPGRFSGRQFSNSRSEMNVSTLELGDSALYLCASSPSDRLLQPQHFGDGTRLSIL.